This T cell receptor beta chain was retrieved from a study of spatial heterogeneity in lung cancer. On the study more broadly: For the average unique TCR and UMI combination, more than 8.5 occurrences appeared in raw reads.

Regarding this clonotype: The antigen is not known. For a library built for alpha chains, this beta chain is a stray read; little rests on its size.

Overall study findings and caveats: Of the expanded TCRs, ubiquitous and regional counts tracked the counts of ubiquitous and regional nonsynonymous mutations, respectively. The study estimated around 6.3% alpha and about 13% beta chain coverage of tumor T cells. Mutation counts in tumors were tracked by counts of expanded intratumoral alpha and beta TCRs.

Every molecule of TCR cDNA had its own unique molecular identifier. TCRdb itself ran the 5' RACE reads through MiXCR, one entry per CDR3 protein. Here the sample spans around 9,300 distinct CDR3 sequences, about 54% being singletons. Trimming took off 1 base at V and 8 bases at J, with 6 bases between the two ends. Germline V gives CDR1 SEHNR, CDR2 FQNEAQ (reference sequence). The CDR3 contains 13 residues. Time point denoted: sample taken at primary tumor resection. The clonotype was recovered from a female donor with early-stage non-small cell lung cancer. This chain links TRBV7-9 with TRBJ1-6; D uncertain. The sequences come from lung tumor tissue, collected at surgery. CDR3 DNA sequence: TGTGCCAGCAGCTTAGGGGTCGATTCACCCCTCCACTTT. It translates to CASSLGVDSPLHF.